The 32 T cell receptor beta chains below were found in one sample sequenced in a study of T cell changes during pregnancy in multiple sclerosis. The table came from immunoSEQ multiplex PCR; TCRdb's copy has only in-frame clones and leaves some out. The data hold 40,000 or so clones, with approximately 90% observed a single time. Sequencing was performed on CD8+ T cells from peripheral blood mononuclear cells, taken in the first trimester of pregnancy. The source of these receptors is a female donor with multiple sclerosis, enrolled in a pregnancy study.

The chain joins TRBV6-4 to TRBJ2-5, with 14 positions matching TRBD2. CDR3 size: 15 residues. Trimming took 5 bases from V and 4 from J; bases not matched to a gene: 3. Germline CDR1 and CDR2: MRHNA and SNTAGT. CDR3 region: CASSQGTSGGETQYF. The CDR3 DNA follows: TGTGCCAGCAGTCAAGGGACTAGCGGGGGAGAGACCCAGTACTTC.

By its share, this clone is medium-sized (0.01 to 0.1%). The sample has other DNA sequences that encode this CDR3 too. This CDR3 is CASSDSSAGELFF. The CDR3 DNA reads TGTGCCAGCAGTGACTCTAGCGCCGGGGAGCTGTTTTTT. The V call is TRBV6-4, the J call TRBJ2-2; D may be TRBD2 (5 bases). Looked up from germline, CDR1 is MRHNA and CDR2 is SNTAGT. V was pared by 0 bases and J by 6 bases, with 5 bases between. The CDR3 consists of 13 residues.

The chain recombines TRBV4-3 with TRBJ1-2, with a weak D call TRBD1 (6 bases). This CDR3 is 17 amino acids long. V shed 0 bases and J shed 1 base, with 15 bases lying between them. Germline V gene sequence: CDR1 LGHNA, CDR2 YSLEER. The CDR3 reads CASSQDLAGAFNYGYTF. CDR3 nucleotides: TGCGCCAGCAGCCAAGATCTAGCAGGGGCGTTTAACTATGGCTACACCTTC.

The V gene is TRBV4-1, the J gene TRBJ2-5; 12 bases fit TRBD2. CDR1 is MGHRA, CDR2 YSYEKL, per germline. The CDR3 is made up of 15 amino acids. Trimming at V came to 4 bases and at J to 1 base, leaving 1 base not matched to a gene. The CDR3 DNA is TGCGCCAGCAGCCCACTAGCGGGGGGCCAAGAGACCCAGTACTTC. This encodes CASSPLAGGQETQYF.

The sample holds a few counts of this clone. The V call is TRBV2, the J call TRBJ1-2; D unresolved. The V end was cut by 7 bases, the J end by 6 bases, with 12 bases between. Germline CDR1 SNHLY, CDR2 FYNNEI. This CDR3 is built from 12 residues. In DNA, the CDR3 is TGTGCCAGCACAGTGAGGAGGGATGGCTACACCTTC. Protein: CASTVRRDGYTF. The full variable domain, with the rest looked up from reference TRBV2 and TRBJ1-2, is EPEVTQTPSHQVTQMGQEVILRCVPISNHLYFYWYRQILGQKVEFLVSFYNNEISEKSEIFDDQFSVERPDGSNFTLKIRSTKLEDSAMYFCASTVRRDGYTFGSGTRLTVV.

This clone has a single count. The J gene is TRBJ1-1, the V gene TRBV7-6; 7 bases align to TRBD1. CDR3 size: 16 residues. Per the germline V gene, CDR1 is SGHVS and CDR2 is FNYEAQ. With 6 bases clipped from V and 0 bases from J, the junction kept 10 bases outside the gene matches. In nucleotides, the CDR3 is TGTGCCAGCAGTCCCGGGACAGCTTCCATGAACACTGAAGCTTTCTTT. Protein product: CASSPGTASMNTEAFF.

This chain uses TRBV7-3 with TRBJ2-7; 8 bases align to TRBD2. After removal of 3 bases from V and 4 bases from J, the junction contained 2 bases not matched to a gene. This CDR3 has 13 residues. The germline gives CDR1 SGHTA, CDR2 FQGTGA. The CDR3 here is CASSFTGGYEQYF. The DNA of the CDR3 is TGTGCCAGCAGCTTCACGGGGGGGTACGAGCAGTACTTC.

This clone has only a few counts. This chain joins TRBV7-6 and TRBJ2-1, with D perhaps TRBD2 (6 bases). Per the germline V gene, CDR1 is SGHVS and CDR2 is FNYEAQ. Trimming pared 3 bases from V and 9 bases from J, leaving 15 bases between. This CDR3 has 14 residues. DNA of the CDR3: TGTGCCAGCAGCTTCCAAAGCGTCGGGGGTGAGCAGTTCTTC. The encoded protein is CASSFQSVGGEQFF.

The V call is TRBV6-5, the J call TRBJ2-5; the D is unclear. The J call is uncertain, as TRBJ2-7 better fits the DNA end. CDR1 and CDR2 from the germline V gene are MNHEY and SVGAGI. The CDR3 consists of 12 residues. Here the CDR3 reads CATEKSSYEQYF. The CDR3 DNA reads TGTGCCACCGAGAAAAGCTCCTACGAGCAGTACTTC.

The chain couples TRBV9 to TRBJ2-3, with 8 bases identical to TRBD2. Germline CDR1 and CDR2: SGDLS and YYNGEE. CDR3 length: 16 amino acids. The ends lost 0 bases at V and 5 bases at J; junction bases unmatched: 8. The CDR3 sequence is CASSVVLGGAGDTQYF. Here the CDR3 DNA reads TGTGCCAGCAGCGTAGTTCTCGGGGGGGCTGGAGATACGCAGTATTTT.

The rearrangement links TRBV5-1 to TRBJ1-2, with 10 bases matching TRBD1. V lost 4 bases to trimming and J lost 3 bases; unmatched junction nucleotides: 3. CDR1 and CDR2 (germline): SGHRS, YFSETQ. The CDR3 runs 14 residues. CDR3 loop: CASSADRGDYGYTF. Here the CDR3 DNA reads TGCGCCAGCAGCGCGGACAGGGGGGACTATGGCTACACCTTC.

The CDR3 sequence is CASSEHTIFQVSSYEQYF. CDR3 nucleotides: TGTGCCAGCAGTGAACACACAATTTTCCAGGTGTCCTCCTACGAGCAGTACTTC. This rearrangement joins TRBV25-1 to TRBJ2-7; the D is unclear. The length of the CDR3 is 18 residues. V lost 2 bases and J 0 bases, leaving 20 bases between the germline ends. Germline V gene sequence: CDR1 MGHDK, CDR2 SYGVNS.

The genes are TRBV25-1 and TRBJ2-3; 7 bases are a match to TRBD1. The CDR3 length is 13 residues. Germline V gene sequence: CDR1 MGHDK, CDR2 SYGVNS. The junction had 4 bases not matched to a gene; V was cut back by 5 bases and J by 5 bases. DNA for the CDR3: TGTGCCAGCAGTCAGGGGGTTGGAGATACGCAGTATTTT. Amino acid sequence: CASSQGVGDTQYF.

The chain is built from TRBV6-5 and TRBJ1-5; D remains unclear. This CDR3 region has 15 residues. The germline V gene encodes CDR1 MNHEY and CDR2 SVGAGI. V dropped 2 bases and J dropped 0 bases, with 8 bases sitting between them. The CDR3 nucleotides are TGTGCCAGCAGTTACGGGCAGTATAGCAATCAGCCCCAGCATTTT. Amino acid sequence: CASSYGQYSNQPQHF.

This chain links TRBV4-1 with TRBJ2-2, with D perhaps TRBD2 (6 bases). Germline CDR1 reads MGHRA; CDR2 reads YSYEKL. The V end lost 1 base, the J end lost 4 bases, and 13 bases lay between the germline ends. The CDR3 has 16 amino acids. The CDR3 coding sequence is TGCGCCAGCAGCCAAGCAGGACTACTCGTCACCGGGGAGCTGTTTTTT. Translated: CASSQAGLLVTGELFF.

The CDR3 DNA reads TGTGCCAGCAGCTTCCTTCCCAGCACCGGGGAGCTGTTTTTT. Its protein is CASSFLPSTGELFF. This chain joins TRBV7-8 and TRBJ2-2; no clear D. This CDR3 is built from 14 residues. Trimming removed 3 bases from V and 4 bases from J, with 9 bases in between. Germline V lookup: CDR1 SGHVS, CDR2 FQNEAQ.

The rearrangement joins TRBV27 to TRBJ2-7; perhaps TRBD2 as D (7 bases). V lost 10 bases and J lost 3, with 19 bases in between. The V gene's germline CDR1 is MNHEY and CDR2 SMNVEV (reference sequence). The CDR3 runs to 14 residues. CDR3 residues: CATRRGAGFYEQYF. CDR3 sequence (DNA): TGTGCCACCCGACGGGGGGCCGGTTTCTACGAGCAGTACTTC.

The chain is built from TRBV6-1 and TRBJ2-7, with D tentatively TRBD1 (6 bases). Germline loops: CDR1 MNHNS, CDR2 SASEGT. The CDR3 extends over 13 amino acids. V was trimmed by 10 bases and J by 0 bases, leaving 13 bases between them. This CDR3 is CANRQDSSYEQYF. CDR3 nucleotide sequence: TGTGCCAACCGACAGGATAGCTCCTACGAGCAGTACTTC.

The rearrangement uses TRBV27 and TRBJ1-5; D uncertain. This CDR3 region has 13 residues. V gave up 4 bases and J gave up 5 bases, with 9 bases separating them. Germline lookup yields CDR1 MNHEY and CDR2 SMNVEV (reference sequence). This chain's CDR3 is CASSWAGYQPQHF. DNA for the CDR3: TGTGCCAGCAGTTGGGCAGGTTATCAGCCCCAGCATTTT.

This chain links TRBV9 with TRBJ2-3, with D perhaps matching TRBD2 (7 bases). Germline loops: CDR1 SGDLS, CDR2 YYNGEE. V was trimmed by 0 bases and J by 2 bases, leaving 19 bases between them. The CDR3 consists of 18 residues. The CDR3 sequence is CASSVARRGGVNTDTQYF. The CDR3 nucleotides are TGTGCCAGCAGCGTAGCGAGGCGCGGGGGCGTTAACACAGATACGCAGTATTTT.

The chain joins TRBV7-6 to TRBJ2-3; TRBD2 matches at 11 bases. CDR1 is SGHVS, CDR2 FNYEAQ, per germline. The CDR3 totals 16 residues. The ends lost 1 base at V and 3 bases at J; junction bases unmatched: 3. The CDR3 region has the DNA TGTGCCAGCAGCTTAGAGACTAGCGGGGCTACAGATACGCAGTATTTT. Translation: CASSLETSGATDTQYF. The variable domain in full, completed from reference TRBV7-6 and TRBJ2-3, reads GAGVSQSPRYKVTKRGQDVALRCDPISGHVSLYWYRQALGQGPEFLTYFNYEAQQDKSGLPNDRFSAERPEGSISTLTIQRTEQRDSAMYRCASSLETSGATDTQYFGPGTRLTVL.

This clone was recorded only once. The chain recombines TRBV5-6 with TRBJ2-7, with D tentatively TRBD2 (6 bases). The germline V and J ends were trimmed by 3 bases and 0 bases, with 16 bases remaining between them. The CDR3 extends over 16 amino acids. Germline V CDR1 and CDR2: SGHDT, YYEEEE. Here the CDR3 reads CASSSGLGLYSYEQYF. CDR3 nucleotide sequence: TGTGCCAGCAGCTCCGGTTTGGGACTCTACTCCTACGAGCAGTACTTC.

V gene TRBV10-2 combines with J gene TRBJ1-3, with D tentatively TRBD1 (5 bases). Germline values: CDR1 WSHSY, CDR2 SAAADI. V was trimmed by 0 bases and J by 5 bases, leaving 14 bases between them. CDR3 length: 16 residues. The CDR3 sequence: CASSESAGPSRNTIYF. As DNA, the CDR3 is TGCGCCAGCAGTGAGTCAGCGGGGCCGAGTCGAAACACCATATATTTT.

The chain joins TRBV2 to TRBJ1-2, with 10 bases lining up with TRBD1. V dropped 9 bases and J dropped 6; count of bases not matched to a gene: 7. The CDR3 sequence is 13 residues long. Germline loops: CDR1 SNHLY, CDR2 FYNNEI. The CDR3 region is CARNSDRGDGYTF. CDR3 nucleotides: TGTGCCAGGAACTCGGACAGGGGGGATGGCTACACCTTC. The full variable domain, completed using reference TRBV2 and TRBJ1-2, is EPEVTQTPSHQVTQMGQEVILRCVPISNHLYFYWYRQILGQKVEFLVSFYNNEISEKSEIFDDQFSVERPDGSNFTLKIRSTKLEDSAMYFCARNSDRGDGYTFGSGTRLTVV.

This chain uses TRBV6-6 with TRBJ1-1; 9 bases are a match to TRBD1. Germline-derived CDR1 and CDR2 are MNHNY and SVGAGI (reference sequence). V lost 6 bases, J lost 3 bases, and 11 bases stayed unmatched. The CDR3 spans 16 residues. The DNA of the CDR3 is TGTGCCAGCAGCGGTTATCCGGACAGGGGCTACACTGAAGCTTTCTTT. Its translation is CASSGYPDRGYTEAFF.

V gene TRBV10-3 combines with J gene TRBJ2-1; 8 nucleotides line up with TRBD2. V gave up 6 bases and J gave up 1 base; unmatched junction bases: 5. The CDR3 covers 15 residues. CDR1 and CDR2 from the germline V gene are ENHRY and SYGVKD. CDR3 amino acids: CAIRDGGGSYNEQFF. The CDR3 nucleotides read TGTGCCATCAGAGACGGGGGGGGGTCCTACAATGAGCAGTTCTTC.

The CDR3 sequence is CASSHRGDGYNEQFF. In DNA, the CDR3 is TGTGCCAGCAGTCATCGGGGGGACGGTTACAATGAGCAGTTCTTC. The V call is TRBV5-6, the J call TRBJ2-1; 7 nucleotides align to TRBD2. J was trimmed by 4 bases and V by 5 bases; bases with no gene match: 9. Germline V lookup: CDR1 SGHDT, CDR2 YYEEEE. The CDR3 length is 15 residues. The variable domain in full, with the rest retrieved from reference TRBV5-6 and TRBJ2-1, is DAGVTQSPTHLIKTRGQQVTLRCSPKSGHDTVSWYQQALGQGPQFIFQYYEEEERQRGNFPDRFSGHQFPNYSSELNVNALLLGDSALYLCASSHRGDGYNEQFFGPGTRLTVL.

The CDR3 DNA sequence: TGCGCCAGCAGACCGACAGTGACCTCTGGAAACACCATATATTTT. Translating gives CASRPTVTSGNTIYF. The gene calls are TRBV4-3 and TRBJ1-3; D is possibly TRBD1 (5 bases). The germline V and J ends were trimmed by 6 bases and 0 bases, with 12 bases remaining between them. In germline, CDR1 is LGHNA, CDR2 YSLEER. The CDR3 extends over 15 amino acids.

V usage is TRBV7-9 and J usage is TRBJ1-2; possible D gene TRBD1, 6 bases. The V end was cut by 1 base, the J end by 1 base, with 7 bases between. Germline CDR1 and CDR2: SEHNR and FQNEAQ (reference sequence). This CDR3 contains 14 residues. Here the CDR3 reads CASSLVGGNYGYTF. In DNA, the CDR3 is TGTGCCAGCAGCTTAGTAGGGGGTAACTATGGCTACACCTTC.

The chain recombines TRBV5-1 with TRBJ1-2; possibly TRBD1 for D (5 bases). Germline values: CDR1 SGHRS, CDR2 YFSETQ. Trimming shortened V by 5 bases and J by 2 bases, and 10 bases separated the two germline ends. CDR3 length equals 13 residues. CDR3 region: CASRERGNYGYTF. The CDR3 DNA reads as TGCGCCAGCAGGGAAAGGGGCAACTATGGCTACACCTTC.

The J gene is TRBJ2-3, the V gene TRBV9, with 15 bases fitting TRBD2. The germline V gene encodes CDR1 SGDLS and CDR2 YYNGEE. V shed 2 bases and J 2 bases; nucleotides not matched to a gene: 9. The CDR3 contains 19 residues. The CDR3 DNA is TGTGCCAGCAGCGTCGGACTAGCGGGGGGGTTGGGGGTCACAGATACGCAGTATTTT. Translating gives CASSVGLAGGLGVTDTQYF. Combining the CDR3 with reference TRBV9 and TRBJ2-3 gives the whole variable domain DSGVTQTPKHLITATGQRVTLRCSPRSGDLSVYWYQQSLDQGLQFLIQYYNGEERAKGNILERFSAQQFPDLHSELNLSSLELGDSALYFCASSVGLAGGLGVTDTQYFGPGTRLTVL.

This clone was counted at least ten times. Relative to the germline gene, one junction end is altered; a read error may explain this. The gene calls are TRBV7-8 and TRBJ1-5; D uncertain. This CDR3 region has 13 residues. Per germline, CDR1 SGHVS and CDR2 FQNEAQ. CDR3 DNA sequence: TGTGCCAGCAGGTTAGAAGAGGGTCAGCCCCAGCATTTT. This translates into CASRLEEGQPQHF. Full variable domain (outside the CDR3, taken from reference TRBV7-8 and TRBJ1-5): GAGVSQSPRYKVAKRGQDVALRCDPISGHVSLFWYQQALGQGPEFLTYFQNEAQLDKSGLPSDRFFAERPEGSVSTLKIQRTQQEDSAVYLCASRLEEGQPQHFGDGTRLSIL.